What follows are 26 T cell receptor beta chains derived from one specimen sequenced in a study of post-analysis software for immune sequencing data. Overall study findings and caveats: The study found TRBV5-6, TRBV5-1 and TRBV20-1 among about five TRBV segments more frequent in patients than controls.

These receptors lack a known antigen. Unique molecular identifiers were built into the TCR beta cDNA libraries. TCRdb ran MiXCR on the PCR reads and lists one entry per CDR3 protein. This repertoire shows roughly 400,000 distinct CDR3 sequences, over 30% found once; its top ten account for approximately 7.7%. The material sequenced was blood. Every receptor here comes from a girl aged 2-15 years with multiple sclerosis.

The chain links TRBV5-1 to TRBJ2-5; D perhaps matches TRBD2 (6 bases). The germline V and J ends were trimmed by 6 bases and 3 bases, with 15 bases remaining between them. This CDR3 contains 14 residues. Per germline, CDR1 SGHRS and CDR2 YFSETQ. The CDR3 sequence is CASMPGTFKETQYF. The CDR3 DNA reads TGCGCCAGCATGCCGGGGACTTTTAAAGAGACCCAGTACTTC.

With regard to this clonotype: Without the conserved terminal phenylalanine or tryptophan, this CDR3 likely stems from a read error. V usage is TRBV20-1 and J usage is TRBJ2-3; possible D gene TRBD1, 11 bases. This CDR3 spans 18 amino acids. The germline V gene has CDR1 DFQATT and CDR2 SNEGSKA (reference sequence). Trimming left V 3 bases short and J 2 bases short, with 24 bases between. The CDR3 region is CSARDRGHGTSDTDTQYS. The CDR3 coding sequence is TGCAGTGCTAGGGACAGGGGGCACGGGACTAGCGACACAGATACGCAGTATTCT.

This clonotype was found once. The chain carries TRBV12-3 or TRBV12-4 and TRBJ2-7; 10 bases agree with TRBD1. The CDR3 is made up of 15 amino acids. With 6 bases clipped from V and 3 bases from J, the junction kept 8 bases outside the gene matches. This CDR3 is CASSPRGTGVYEQYF. CDR3 sequence (DNA): TGTGCCAGCAGCCCCCGTGGGACAGGGGTCTACGAGCAGTACTTC.

The J gene is TRBJ2-2, the V gene TRBV7-6; the match to TRBD1 covers 8 bases. There are 15 residues in the CDR3. CDR1 is SGHVS and CDR2 is FNYEAQ in the germline V gene. Germline trimming cut 5 bases from V and 5 bases from J; bases unmatched to any gene: 7. The CDR3 loop is CASSATGERTGELFF. The CDR3 DNA reads as TGTGCCAGCAGCGCGACAGGGGAAAGGACCGGGGAGCTGTTTTTT.

This clonotype turned up a few times. The V call is TRBV7-8, the J call TRBJ2-3; 7 positions match TRBD1. V dropped 5 bases and J dropped 3; count of bases not matched to a gene: 11. The germline V gene encodes CDR1 SGHVS and CDR2 FQNEAQ. CDR3 length: 16 amino acids. CDR3 sequence reads: CASSPWDREATDTQYF. The DNA for the CDR3 is TGTGCCAGCAGCCCCTGGGACAGAGAAGCAACAGATACGCAGTATTTT.

This clonotype was seen at least ten times. The chain combines TRBV28 with TRBJ1-2; D is unclear. Germline lookup yields CDR1 MDHEN and CDR2 SYDVKM. The V end was cut by 5 bases, the J end by 2 bases, with 12 bases between. The CDR3 covers 14 residues. DNA for the CDR3: TGTGCCAGCAGTCTCCAAGGCGGAAACTATGGCTACACCTTC. Its translation: CASSLQGGNYGYTF.

This clonotype came up a few times. V and J are TRBV7-9 and TRBJ2-5; the D is unclear. The DNA end is a closer match to TRBJ2-7, so the J assignment may be wrong. CDR1 and CDR2 from the germline V gene are SEHNR and FQNEAQ (reference sequence). The CDR3 consists of 16 residues. The CDR3 loop reads CASSLGIPWATYEQYF. The CDR3 DNA reads as TGTGCCAGCAGCTTAGGTATTCCTTGGGCTACCTACGAGCAGTACTTC.

The chain carries TRBV20-1 and TRBJ2-5; D not certain. Trimming left V 2 bases short and J 2 bases short, with 15 bases between. This CDR3 has 15 residues. Germline V gene data show CDR1 as DFQATT and CDR2 as SNEGSKA (reference sequence). The CDR3 DNA sequence: TGCAGTGCTAGACTCTGGCAGCCTCCTCAAGAGACCCAGTACTTC. The encoded protein is CSARLWQPPQETQYF.

This clonotype was counted only a few times. The CDR3 reads CASSPTIYNEQFF. The CDR3 nucleotides read TGTGCCAGCAGCCCGACTATCTATAATGAGCAGTTCTTC. The chain links TRBV6-2 or TRBV6-3 to TRBJ2-1; D is possibly TRBD2 (5 bases). The CDR3 is made up of 13 amino acids. In germline, CDR1 is MNHEY, CDR2 SVGEGT. Trimming shortened V by 6 bases and J by 7 bases, and 13 bases separated the two germline ends.

The chain uses TRBV12-3 or TRBV12-4 and TRBJ2-4; D remains ambiguous. The J call is doubtful: the DNA matches TRBJ2-7 better. The CDR3 length is 13 residues. The CDR3 sequence: CASSGPFTYEQYF. CDR3 bases: TGTGCCAGCAGCGGCCCCTTTACCTACGAGCAGTACTTC.

This clonotype appeared a few times. The rearrangement joins TRBV5-1 to TRBJ2-7; 7 positions match TRBD2. With 0 bases clipped from V and 0 bases from J, the junction kept 9 bases outside the gene matches. CDR1 is SGHRS and CDR2 is YFSETQ in the germline V gene. The CDR3 runs to 17 residues. CDR3 nucleotides: TGCGCCAGCAGCTTGGAGGGTTGGCGGGGGAGCTCCTACGAGCAGTACTTC. Amino acid sequence: CASSLEGWRGSSYEQYF.

The V gene is TRBV12-3 or TRBV12-4, the J gene TRBJ1-2, with a tentative D call TRBD1 (6 bases). Trimming removed 3 bases at V and 4 bases at J, with 12 bases between. The CDR3 contains 14 residues. CDR3 nucleotides: TGTGCCAGCAGTTTGGGGGGGCTGGCCTATGGCTACACCTTC. It encodes CASSLGGLAYGYTF.

This clonotype was found a few times. An end of the junction does not agree with germline; a read error may underlie this. This CDR3 reads CASSASGQGAGTYEQYF. For the CDR3, the DNA is TGTGCTAGCAGTGCCTCGGGACAGGGGGCTGGAACCTACGAGCAGTACTTC. V gene TRBV6-2 or TRBV6-3 combines with J gene TRBJ2-7, with TRBD1 matching 12 bases. The CDR3 sequence is 17 residues long. The V gene's germline CDR1 is MNHEY and CDR2 SVGEGT.

The chain is built from TRBV20-1 and TRBJ2-1; D call uncertain. CDR3 length: 10 amino acids. The V end was cut by 5 bases, the J end by 13 bases, with 12 bases between. Germline CDR1 DFQATT, CDR2 SNEGSKA (reference sequence). The CDR3 is CSALQALQFF. The CDR3 coding sequence is TGCAGTGCTTTACAAGCCCTTCAGTTCTTC.

This clonotype showed up just a few times. The V and J genes are TRBV10-3 and TRBJ1-1, with 8 bases fitting TRBD1. The J segment lost 1 base and the V segment lost 3 bases, leaving 4 bases of the junction unmatched. This CDR3 contains 15 residues. Germline loops: CDR1 ENHRY, CDR2 SYGVKD. The CDR3 nucleotides are TGTGCCATCAGTGATACAGGGGGTGAGAACACTGAAGCTTTCTTT. Its protein is CAISDTGGENTEAFF.

This clonotype was observed a few times. The V and J genes are TRBV27 and TRBJ2-7; weak D call: TRBD1 (5 bases). The germline CDR1 and CDR2 sequences are MNHEY and SMNVEV (reference sequence). This CDR3 contains 14 residues. The V end lost 5 bases, the J end lost 2 bases, and 13 bases lay between the germline ends. CDR3: CASSLTDQTYEQYF. Here the CDR3 DNA reads TGTGCCAGCAGTCTGACAGATCAAACCTACGAGCAGTACTTC.

This clonotype was found many times. This chain uses TRBV12-3 or TRBV12-4 with TRBJ1-2, with D uncertain. The V gene lost 2 bases and the J gene lost 1 base, with 5 bases spanning the gap. The CDR3 has 13 residues. DNA for the CDR3: TGTGCCAGCAGTTTATCTAATAACTATGGCTACACCTTC. The encoded protein is CASSLSNNYGYTF.

The chain combines TRBV10-3 with TRBJ1-6, with TRBD1 matching over 9 bases. This CDR3 spans 17 amino acids. The V gene's germline CDR1 is ENHRY and CDR2 SYGVKD. The V segment lost 2 bases and the J segment 5 bases; nucleotides outside the gene matches: 7. Here the CDR3 DNA reads TGTGCCATCAGTGAGCTAACTACAGGGGGCCATAATTCACCCCTCCACTTT. This sequence encodes CAISELTTGGHNSPLHF.

This clonotype has more than one count but fewer than ten. A much larger clone differs by one base, so this may be a read error. The rearrangement links TRBV4-1 to TRBJ1-5; 7 bases agree with TRBD1. Per the germline V gene, CDR1 is MGHRA and CDR2 is YSYEKL. The CDR3 totals 17 residues. Trimming cost V 0 bases and J 6 bases; bases outside gene matches: 11. For the CDR3, the DNA is TGCGCCAGCAGCCAAGATCGGGGGGGACAGTCGGCTCAGCCCCAGCATTTT. Translating it yields CASSQDRGGQSAQPQHF.

The chain is built from TRBV6-1 and TRBJ2-4, with TRBD2 matching 9 bases. The CDR3 has 20 amino acids. V shed 5 bases, J shed 1 base, and the junction held 18 bases outside the gene matches. The germline V gene has CDR1 MNHNS and CDR2 SASEGT. DNA of the CDR3: TGTGCCAGCAGTCCAGAATTCCCCCCGCTAGCGGGGAGGGCCAAAAACATTCAGTACTTC. It codes for CASSPEFPPLAGRAKNIQYF.

The V and J genes are TRBV7-3 and TRBJ2-7; no clear D. The CDR3 extends over 14 amino acids. V was clipped by 5 bases and J by 1 base, with 12 bases between them. Germline CDR1 is SGHTA and CDR2 is FQGTGA. The CDR3 nucleotides read TGTGCCAGCAGCCAAGCCGGATGGTCCTACGAGCAGTACTTC. Its translation: CASSQAGWSYEQYF.

This clonotype was recorded once. The genes are TRBV5-1 and TRBJ1-1; D is ambiguous. V shed 4 bases and J shed 1 base, with 8 bases lying between them. The germline V gene encodes CDR1 SGHRS and CDR2 YFSETQ. The CDR3 is 13 residues long. The CDR3 sequence is CASSPAGNTEAFF. The CDR3 nucleotides read TGCGCCAGCAGCCCCGCTGGGAACACTGAAGCTTTCTTT.

This clonotype was observed a few times. J is TRBJ1-5 and V is TRBV5-5; 10 bases are shared with TRBD1. From germline, CDR1 is SGHKS and CDR2 YYEKEE (reference sequence). V gave up 0 bases and J gave up 6 bases; unmatched junction bases: 6. The CDR3 loop spans 16 amino acids. The CDR3 sequence is CASSLDVTGGIQPQHF. The CDR3 DNA reads as TGTGCCAGCAGCTTGGATGTGACAGGGGGCATTCAGCCCCAGCATTTT.

This clonotype was counted only a few times. This chain connects TRBV4-3 to TRBJ2-7, with 9 positions matching TRBD1. V lost 2 bases to trimming and J lost 4 bases; unmatched junction nucleotides: 9. The CDR3 covers 16 residues. The germline V gene has CDR1 LGHNA and CDR2 YSLEER. The CDR3: CASSQHPDRGGYEQYF. CDR3 bases: TGCGCCAGCAGCCAACACCCCGACAGGGGGGGTTACGAGCAGTACTTC.

This clonotype showed up just a few times. The genes are TRBV5-1 and TRBJ2-7; D is possibly TRBD1 (6 bases). V was cut by 1 base and J by 5 bases, with 10 bases left in between. Germline assignment: CDR1 SGHRS and CDR2 YFSETQ. CDR3 size: 13 residues. Here the CDR3 reads CASSLNRVHEQYF. Written as DNA, the CDR3 is TGCGCCAGCAGCTTGAACAGGGTCCACGAGCAGTACTTC.

This clonotype was counted a single time. The chain has TRBV28 and TRBJ1-5; D is unclear. The ends were cut back, 7 bases at V and 4 bases at J, with 8 bases in the middle. CDR3 length: 12 amino acids. Germline loops: CDR1 MDHEN, CDR2 SYDVKM. This chain's CDR3 is CASTPQNQPQHF. In DNA, the CDR3 is TGTGCCAGCACCCCACAGAATCAGCCCCAGCATTTT.